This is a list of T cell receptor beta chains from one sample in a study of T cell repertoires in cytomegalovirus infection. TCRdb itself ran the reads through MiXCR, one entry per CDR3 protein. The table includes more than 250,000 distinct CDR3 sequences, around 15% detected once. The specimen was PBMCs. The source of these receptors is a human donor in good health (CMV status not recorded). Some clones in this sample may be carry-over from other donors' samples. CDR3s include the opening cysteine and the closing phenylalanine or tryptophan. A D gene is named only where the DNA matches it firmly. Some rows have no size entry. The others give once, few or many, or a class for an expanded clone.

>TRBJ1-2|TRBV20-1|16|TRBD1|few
TGCAGTGCTAGAGATCATTCGACAGGGGCAGGGGATGGCTACACCTTC
CSARDHSTGAGDGYTF
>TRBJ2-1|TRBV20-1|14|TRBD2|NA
TGCAGTGCTAGAGTAGCGGGGATCGACAATGAGCAGTTCTTC
CSARVAGIDNEQFF
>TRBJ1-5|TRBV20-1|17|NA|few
TGCAGTGCTAGAGATTGGCGGGGTGGGTATAGCAATCAGCCCCAGCATTTT
CSARDWRGGYSNQPQHF
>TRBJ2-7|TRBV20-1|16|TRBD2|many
TGCAGTGCTACTCGACCGTGGGGGGGTAGCTCCTACGAGCAGTACTTC
CSATRPWGGSSYEQYF
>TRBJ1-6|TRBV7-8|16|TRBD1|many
TGTGCCAGCAGCTTAAGGACAGGGGGCTACAATTCACCCCTCCACTTT
CASSLRTGGYNSPLHF
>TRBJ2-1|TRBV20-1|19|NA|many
TGCAGTGCTCTCTCGAGGGGGACAATCCCTCAGAGCTCCTACAATGAGCAGTTCTTC
CSALSRGTIPQSSYNEQFF
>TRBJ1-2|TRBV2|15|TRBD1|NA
TGTGCCAGCAGTGGGGGGACAGGGAGAAACTATGGCTACACCTTC
CASSGGTGRNYGYTF
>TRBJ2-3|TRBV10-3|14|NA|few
TGTGCCATCAGTGAGTCGACGGAGGGGGATACGCAGTATTTT
CAISESTEGDTQYF
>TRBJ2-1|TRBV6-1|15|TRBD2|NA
TGTGCCAGCAGTGAACATGGCGGGGGGTGGGATGAGCAGTTCTTC
CASSEHGGGWDEQFF
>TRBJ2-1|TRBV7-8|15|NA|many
TGTGCCAGCAGCCCGGTCGGCGGGTCTGACAATGAGCAGTTCTTC
CASSPVGGSDNEQFF
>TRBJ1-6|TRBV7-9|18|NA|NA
TGTGCCACCTCAAAAACACCCTGGACAGAGACTTCGAATTCACCCCTCCACTTT
CATSKTPWTETSNSPLHF
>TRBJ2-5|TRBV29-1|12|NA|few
TGCAGCGTTGAAGATGGGTCGGAGACCCAGTACTTC
CSVEDGSETQYF
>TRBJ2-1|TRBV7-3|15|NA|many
TGTGCCAGCAGCTTAATGCGGGGTCAATACAATGAGCAGTTCTTC
CASSLMRGQYNEQFF
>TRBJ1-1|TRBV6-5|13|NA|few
TGTGCCAGCTGGGAGGGGATGAACACTGAAGCTTTCTTT
CASWEGMNTEAFF
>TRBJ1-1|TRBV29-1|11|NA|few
TGCAGCGCCGCGTCGAGGGCTGAAGCTTTCTTT
CSAASRAEAFF
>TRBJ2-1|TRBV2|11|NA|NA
TGTGCCAGCCTGAGGAACAATGAGCAGTTCTTC
CASLRNNEQFF
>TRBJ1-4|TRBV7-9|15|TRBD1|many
TGTGCCAGCAGCTGGGACAGGGATTCAGATGAAAAACTGTTTTTT
CASSWDRDSDEKLFF
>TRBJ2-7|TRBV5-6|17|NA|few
TGTGCCAGCAGCTTATTATTGAGTGGTCGGGGAGACTACGAGCAGTACTTC
CASSLLLSGRGDYEQYF
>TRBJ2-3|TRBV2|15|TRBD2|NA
TGTGCCAGCTCTAGAGAGGGTCTAGCGGGGGATACGCAGTATTTT
CASSREGLAGDTQYF
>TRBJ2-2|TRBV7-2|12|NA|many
TGTGCCAGCAGCTTAGCCCCTGGGGAGCTGTTTTTT
CASSLAPGELFF
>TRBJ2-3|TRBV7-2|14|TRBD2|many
TGTGCCAGCAGCTCACTAGCGGACACAGATACGCAGTATTTT
CASSSLADTDTQYF
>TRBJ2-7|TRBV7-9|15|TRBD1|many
TGTGCCAGCAGCTACCGGGACAGGGAGATCTACGAGCAGTACTTC
CASSYRDREIYEQYF
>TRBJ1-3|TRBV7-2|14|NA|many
TGTGCCAGCAGCTCCCAGGGATCTGGAAACACCATATATTTT
CASSSQGSGNTIYF
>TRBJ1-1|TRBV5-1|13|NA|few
TGCGCCAGCAGCTGGCAGAGTGGGTCTGAAGCTTTCTTT
CASSWQSGSEAFF
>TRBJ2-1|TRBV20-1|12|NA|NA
TGCAGTGCTTACAGGGGGGGCAATGAGCAGTTCTTC
CSAYRGGNEQFF
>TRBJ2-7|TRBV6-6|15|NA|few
TGTGCCAGTGGACCGCCCCTTGGACCCCAAGCCGAGCAGTACTTC
CASGPPLGPQAEQYF
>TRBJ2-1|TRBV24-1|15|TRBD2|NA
TGTGCCACCAGCCCGACCGGGACTAACTACAATGAGCAGTTCTTC
CATSPTGTNYNEQFF
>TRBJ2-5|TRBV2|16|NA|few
TGTGCCAGCCTCCCTAGGGGACTCGAGGGAGTAGAGACCCAGTACTTC
CASLPRGLEGVETQYF
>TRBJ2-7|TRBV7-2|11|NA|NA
TGTGCCAGCACCCAGGGAGGCGAGCAGTACTTC
CASTQGGEQYF
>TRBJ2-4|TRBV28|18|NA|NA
TGTGCCAGCACTCTGGGGGGGGGCGCCCAAGGAAGCAAAAACATTCAGTACTTC
CASTLGGGAQGSKNIQYF
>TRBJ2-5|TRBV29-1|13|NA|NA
TGCAGCGTTGATCAGGGAGTAGCGGAGACCCAGTACTTC
CSVDQGVAETQYF
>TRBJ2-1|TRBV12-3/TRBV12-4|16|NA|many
TGTGCCAGCAGGACCTTCCGGGACCTAACGTACAATGAGCAGTTCTTC
CASRTFRDLTYNEQFF
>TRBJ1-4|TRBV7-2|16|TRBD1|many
TGTGCCAGCAGCTCCGGACAGGGCCGGGCGGTCGAAAAACTGTTTTTT
CASSSGQGRAVEKLFF
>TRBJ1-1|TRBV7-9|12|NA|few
TGTGCCAGCAGCTTAGGAGGGGTTGAAGCTTTCTTT
CASSLGGVEAFF
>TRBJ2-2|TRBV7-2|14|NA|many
TGTGCCAGCAGCTCCCGGGTGGGGACCGGGGAGCTGTTTTTT
CASSSRVGTGELFF
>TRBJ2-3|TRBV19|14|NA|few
TGTGCCAGTAGTCCCGCAGGGATACCAGATACGCAGTATTTT
CASSPAGIPDTQYF
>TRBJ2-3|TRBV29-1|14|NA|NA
TGCAGCTCTGGAGGAACAGGGCCCACAGATACGCAGTATTTT
CSSGGTGPTDTQYF
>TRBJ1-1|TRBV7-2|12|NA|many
TGTGCCAGCAGCTTACAAGTCACTGAAGCTTTCTTT
CASSLQVTEAFF
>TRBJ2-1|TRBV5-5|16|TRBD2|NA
TGTGCCAGCAGCCGAATAGCGGGAGGGCCCGGCAATGAGCAGTTCTTC
CASSRIAGGPGNEQFF
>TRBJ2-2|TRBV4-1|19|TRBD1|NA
TGTGCCAGCAGCCAAGCAGGGACAGGGGCTTTTGCGAACACCGGGGAGCTGTTTTTT
CASSQAGTGAFANTGELFF
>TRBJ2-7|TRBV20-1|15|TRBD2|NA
TGCAGTGCTTTCCTTAGCGGGAGGGGCGGATACGAGCAGTACTTC
CSAFLSGRGGYEQYF
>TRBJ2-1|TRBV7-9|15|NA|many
TGTGCCAGCAGCCCCCCTGGCGCTTCCTACAATGAGCAGTTCTTC
CASSPPGASYNEQFF
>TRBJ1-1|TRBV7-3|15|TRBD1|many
TGTGCCAGCACCGGGACAGGGTCCTTGAACACTGAAGCTTTCTTT
CASTGTGSLNTEAFF
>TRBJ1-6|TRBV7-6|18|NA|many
TGTGCCAGTGGGGGGAGTCCGGACAGAAGTTTCGATAATTCACCCCTCCACTTT
CASGGSPDRSFDNSPLHF